The rows below give T cell receptor beta chains drawn from one sample of a study of OX40 agonist ivuxolimab in advanced cancers. Generated by immunoSEQ multiplex PCR, the TCRdb table keeps only in-frame clones and is missing some. Of around 26,000 clones in the sample, 80% to 85% are singletons; the top ten hold around 22%. The sample was CD4+ or CD8+ T cells sorted from blood, taken in a trial of the OX40 agonist ivuxolimab. The receptors stem from an adult with an advanced solid tumor such as melanoma, head and neck, liver or kidney cancer. Both conserved end residues are part of each CDR3. A D gene is named only where the DNA matches it firmly.

CDR3 length: 14; J gene: TRBJ1-1; D gene: TRBD1; V gene: TRBV15; CDR3 protein: CATSRAGTGWGAFF
CDR3 length: 10; J gene: TRBJ2-3; D gene: -; V gene: TRBV2; CDR3 protein: CASRGDTQYF
CDR3 length: 12; J gene: TRBJ2-1; D gene: -; V gene: TRBV2; CDR3 protein: CASGDLGIEQFF
CDR3 length: 15; J gene: TRBJ1-5; D gene: TRBD1; V gene: TRBV5-5; CDR3 protein: CASSPGQGGNQPQHF
CDR3 length: 15; J gene: TRBJ2-7; D gene: -; V gene: TRBV7-9; CDR3 protein: CASSLEGGSGREQYF
CDR3 length: 15; J gene: TRBJ2-7; D gene: -; V gene: TRBV5-1; CDR3 protein: CASSLGHRVHDEQYF
CDR3 length: 16; J gene: TRBJ2-1; D gene: TRBD2; V gene: TRBV11-2; CDR3 protein: CASSSDSGGPYNEQFF
CDR3 length: 16; J gene: TRBJ2-7; D gene: -; V gene: TRBV5-1; CDR3 protein: CASSSGRGMRTYEQYF
CDR3 length: 16; J gene: TRBJ2-3; D gene: -; V gene: TRBV9; CDR3 protein: CASSVRLGGMTDTQYF
CDR3 length: 12; J gene: TRBJ2-7; D gene: -; V gene: TRBV28; CDR3 protein: CASRRDSPEQYF
CDR3 length: 19; J gene: TRBJ2-1; D gene: -; V gene: TRBV4-1; CDR3 protein: CASSPDTGGPGGSYNEQFF
CDR3 length: 15; J gene: TRBJ1-1; D gene: -; V gene: TRBV27; CDR3 protein: CASSLSIIGDTEAFF
CDR3 length: 15; J gene: TRBJ1-2; D gene: -; V gene: TRBV4-3; CDR3 protein: CASSQVLGDAYGYTF
CDR3 length: 16; J gene: TRBJ1-2; D gene: TRBD1; V gene: TRBV7-8; CDR3 protein: CASSPDGGGSPYGYTF
CDR3 length: 14; J gene: TRBJ1-6; D gene: -; V gene: TRBV4-1; CDR3 protein: CASSSPGRQSPLHF
CDR3 length: 17; J gene: TRBJ1-5; D gene: TRBD1; V gene: TRBV9; CDR3 protein: CASSSGQGGNNNQPQHF
CDR3 length: 13; J gene: TRBJ2-5; D gene: -; V gene: TRBV28; CDR3 protein: CASSFLGQETQYF
CDR3 length: 14; J gene: TRBJ1-2; D gene: -; V gene: TRBV7-9; CDR3 protein: CASSLGGSGDGYTF
CDR3 length: 14; J gene: TRBJ1-3; D gene: -; V gene: TRBV6-5; CDR3 protein: CASKFTDSGNTIYF
CDR3 length: 14; J gene: TRBJ1-1; D gene: -; V gene: TRBV11-1; CDR3 protein: CASSLNPEITEAFF
CDR3 length: 14; J gene: TRBJ2-7; D gene: -; V gene: TRBV19; CDR3 protein: CASSTGTPNYEQYF
CDR3 length: 15; J gene: TRBJ2-1; D gene: -; V gene: TRBV6-4; CDR3 protein: CASREGPLMNNEQFF
CDR3 length: 19; J gene: TRBJ2-2; D gene: -; V gene: TRBV7-9; CDR3 protein: CASSLGPLRFITNTGELFF
CDR3 length: 15; J gene: TRBJ2-5; D gene: TRBD2; V gene: TRBV7-9; CDR3 protein: CASSRTSGDRETQYF
CDR3 length: 13; J gene: TRBJ2-7; D gene: TRBD1; V gene: TRBV7-9; CDR3 protein: CASIGQGVGEQYF
CDR3 length: 14; J gene: TRBJ2-5; D gene: TRBD2; V gene: TRBV9; CDR3 protein: CASSPGLYQETQYF
CDR3 length: 14; J gene: TRBJ2-3; D gene: -; V gene: TRBV7-7; CDR3 protein: CASSSLAATDTQYF
CDR3 length: 14; J gene: TRBJ2-6; D gene: -; V gene: TRBV6-1; CDR3 protein: CASSELSGANVLTF
CDR3 length: 13; J gene: TRBJ2-5; D gene: TRBD2; V gene: TRBV30; CDR3 protein: CAWERLAGETQYF